One sample yielded the 11 T cell receptor beta chains listed below, sequenced in a study of vaccination effects on CD4 cells after COVID-19. Expansion of antigen-specific CD4+ T cells with viral peptide pools was carried out by the ViraFEST assay before sequencing. Once cultured for approximately eleven days, the cells underwent separation to obtain CD4+ T cells. Each vaccine recipient was nucleocapsid antibody negative and had no prior SARS-CoV-2 infection. For these TCRs, the target antigens are not known. Produced via immunoSEQ multiplex PCR; TCRdb's table is partial and in-frame only. The data contain just under 65,000 clones, roughly 80% of them singletons. The material sequenced was CD4+ T cells from PBMCs cultured with HCoV-OC43 spike peptides, taken before COVID-19 vaccination. Noted subset: HCoV-OC43 spike overlapping peptide pool stimulation. The source is a human donor who received a COVID-19 vaccine.

This chain uses TRBV4-3 with TRBJ2-6; D is ambiguous. V lost 0 bases to trimming and J lost 3 bases, with 6 bases between them. This CDR3 spans 15 amino acids. Germline V CDR1 and CDR2: LGHNA, YSLEER. The CDR3 sequence is CASSQDPDGANVLTF. The CDR3, as DNA: TGCGCCAGCAGCCAAGATCCGGATGGGGCCAACGTCCTGACTTTC.

The rearrangement joins TRBV11-3 to TRBJ1-1, with D unresolved. CDR1 is SGHNT, CDR2 YENEEA, per germline. V lost 0 bases and J lost 4, with 6 bases in between. CDR3 size: 13 residues. As DNA, the CDR3 is TGTGCCAGCAGCTTAGAAACGGGCACTGAAGCTTTCTTT. It is translated as CASSLETGTEAFF. Full variable domain (missing parts from reference TRBV11-3 and TRBJ1-1): EAGVVQSPRYKIIEKKQPVAFWCNPISGHNTLYWYLQNLGQGPELLIRYENEEAVDDSQLPKDRFSAERLKGVDSTLKIQPAELGDSAVYLCASSLETGTEAFFGQGTRLTVV.

V usage is TRBV3-1 (or the pseudogene TRBV3-2) and J usage is TRBJ2-1, with TRBD2 matching 14 bases. CDR3 length: 18 residues. V lost 0 bases and J lost 4; bases outside the gene matches: 5. Germline V gives CDR1 LGHDT, CDR2 YNNKEL (reference sequence). The chain's CDR3 is CASSQDGTSGGVYNEQFF. CDR3 bases: TGTGCCAGCAGCCAAGACGGGACTAGCGGGGGTGTTTACAATGAGCAGTTCTTC.

This clone was seen a few times. CDR3 in DNA: TGCGCCAGCATGGCGCAAATCACAGATACGCAGTATTTT. This gives the protein CASMAQITDTQYF. The chain is built from TRBV10-1 and TRBJ2-3; D is unresolved. CDR1 WNHNN and CDR2 SYGVQD come from the germline V gene (reference sequence). Trimming removed 7 bases at V and 2 bases at J, with 10 bases between. The CDR3 totals 13 residues.

The V gene is TRBV19, the J gene TRBJ1-2; 10 bases agree with TRBD1. This CDR3 comprises 17 residues. CDR1 and CDR2 from the germline V gene are LNHDA and SQIVND (reference sequence). The ends lost 6 bases at V and 4 bases at J; junction bases unmatched: 14. CDR3 sequence reads: CASRRQGASPLLYGYTF. In DNA, the CDR3 is TGTGCCAGTAGGAGACAGGGGGCTTCCCCTCTTCTCTATGGCTACACCTTC.

The chain has TRBV24-1 and TRBJ1-2; 11 bases agree with TRBD1. Germline CDR1 reads KGHDR; CDR2 reads SFDVKD. CDR3 length equals 15 residues. The V and J ends lost 4 bases and 4 bases, in that order; junction bases with no gene match: 4. The CDR3 DNA is TGTGCCACCAGTGAGTCCGGGACAGGGGGCTATGGCTACACCTTC. It is translated as CATSESGTGGYGYTF.

The chain recombines TRBV7-3 with TRBJ2-5, with a possible D match to TRBD2 (5 bases). CDR3 length: 14 residues. V was trimmed by 1 base and J by 3 bases, leaving 9 bases between them. Germline lookup yields CDR1 SGHTA and CDR2 FQGTGA. This chain's CDR3 is CASSLMGSEETQYF. The DNA for the CDR3 is TGTGCCAGCAGCTTAATGGGGAGTGAAGAGACCCAGTACTTC.

The CDR3 loop is CASSPWRDSNQPQHF. Written as DNA, the CDR3 is TGTGCCAGCTCACCTTGGCGGGATAGCAATCAGCCCCAGCATTTT. This chain joins TRBV18 and TRBJ1-5; D is undetermined. Trimming took 3 bases from V and 0 from J, leaving 9 bases between them. The germline V gene has CDR1 KGHSH and CDR2 LQKENI. The CDR3 covers 15 residues.

This sequence joins TRBV11-2 and TRBJ2-7, with 8 positions matching TRBD2. CDR1 and CDR2 from the germline V gene are SGHAT and FQNNGV. The ends lost 1 base at V and 2 bases at J; junction bases unmatched: 4. CDR3 length: 15 residues. For the CDR3, the DNA is TGTGCCAGCAGCTTAGCAGCGGGGGAGACCTACGAGCAGTACGTC. The encoded protein is CASSLAAGETYEQYV.

The chain couples TRBV15 to TRBJ1-6, with D tentatively TRBD1 (5 bases). The CDR3 covers 16 residues. V lost 1 base to trimming and J lost 10 bases, with 17 bases between them. Germline CDR1 is LNHNV and CDR2 is YYDKDF (reference sequence). DNA of the CDR3: TGTGCCACCAGCAGAGGAACCCGGGACTTGGGATCACCCCTCCACTTT. It is translated as CATSRGTRDLGSPLHF.

The chain links TRBV30 to TRBJ2-5; D possibly uses TRBD1 or TRBD2 (5 bases each). CDR3 length: 14 residues. Trimming left V 2 bases short and J 2 bases short, with 12 bases between. Germline loops: CDR1 GTSNPN, CDR2 SVGIG (reference sequence). The CDR3 DNA sequence: TGTGCCTGGAGTAACCGGGGCAGTCAAGAGACCCAGTACTTC. Residues: CAWSNRGSQETQYF. Full variable domain (remainder filled in from reference TRBV30 and TRBJ2-5): SQTIHQWPATLVQPVGSPLSLECTVEGTSNPNLYWYRQAAGRGLQLLFYSVGIGQISSEVPQNLSASRPQDRQFILSSKKLLLSDSGFYLCAWSNRGSQETQYFGPGTRLLVL.